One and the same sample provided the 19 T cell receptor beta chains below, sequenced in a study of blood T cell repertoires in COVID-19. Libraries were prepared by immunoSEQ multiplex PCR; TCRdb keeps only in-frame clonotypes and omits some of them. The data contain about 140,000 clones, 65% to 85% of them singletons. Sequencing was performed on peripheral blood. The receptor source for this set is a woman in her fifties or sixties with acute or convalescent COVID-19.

CDR3 sequence reads: CASSQDRNTEAFF. In DNA, the CDR3 is TGTGCCAGCAGTCAGGACAGGAACACTGAAGCTTTCTTT. This chain uses TRBV12-3 or TRBV12-4 with TRBJ1-1, with D tentatively TRBD1 (6 bases). This CDR3 comprises 13 residues. Trimming stripped 5 bases from V and 1 base from J, with 8 bases between.

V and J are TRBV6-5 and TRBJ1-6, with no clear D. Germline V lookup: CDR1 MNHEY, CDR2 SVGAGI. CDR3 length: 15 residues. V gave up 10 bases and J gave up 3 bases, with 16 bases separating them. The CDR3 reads CATRGDGYYNSPLHF. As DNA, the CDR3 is TGTGCCACCCGGGGAGACGGTTACTATAATTCACCCCTCCACTTT.

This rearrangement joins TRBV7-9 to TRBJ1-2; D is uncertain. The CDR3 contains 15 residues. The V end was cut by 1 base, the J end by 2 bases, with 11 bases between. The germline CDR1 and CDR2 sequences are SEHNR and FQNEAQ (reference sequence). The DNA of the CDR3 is TGTGCCAGCAGCTTAGATATCCACAGAAACTATGGCTACACCTTC. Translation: CASSLDIHRNYGYTF.

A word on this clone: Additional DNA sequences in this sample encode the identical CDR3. CDR3 loop: CASSYSGDRAYGYTF. DNA of the CDR3: TGTGCCAGCAGTTACTCCGGGGACAGGGCCTATGGCTACACCTTC. This chain uses TRBV6-2 or TRBV6-3 with TRBJ1-2, with 9 bases fitting TRBD1. Germline V CDR1 and CDR2: MNHEY, SVGEGT. The CDR3 covers 15 residues. With V trimmed by 0 bases and J by 4 bases, 3 bases remained unmatched.

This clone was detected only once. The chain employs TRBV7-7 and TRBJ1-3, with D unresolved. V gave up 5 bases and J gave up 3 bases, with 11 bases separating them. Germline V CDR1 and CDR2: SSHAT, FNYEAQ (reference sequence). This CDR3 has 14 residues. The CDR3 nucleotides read TGTGCCAGCAGCCCAGGACTGCATGGAAACACCATATATTTT. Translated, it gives CASSPGLHGNTIYF.

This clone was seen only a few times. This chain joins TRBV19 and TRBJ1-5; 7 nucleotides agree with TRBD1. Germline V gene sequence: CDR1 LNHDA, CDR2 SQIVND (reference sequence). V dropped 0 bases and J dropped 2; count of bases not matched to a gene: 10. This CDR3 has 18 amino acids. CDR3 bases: TGTGCCAGTAGTATAGATAGAGGGGGCGGGATTGGCAATCAGCCCCAGCATTTT. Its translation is CASSIDRGGGIGNQPQHF. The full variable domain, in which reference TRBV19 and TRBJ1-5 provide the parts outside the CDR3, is DGGITQSPKYLFRKEGQNVTLSCEQNLNHDAMYWYRQDPGQGLRLIYYSQIVNDFQKGDIAEGYSVSREKKESFPLTVTSAQKNPTAFYLCASSIDRGGGIGNQPQHFGDGTRLSIL.

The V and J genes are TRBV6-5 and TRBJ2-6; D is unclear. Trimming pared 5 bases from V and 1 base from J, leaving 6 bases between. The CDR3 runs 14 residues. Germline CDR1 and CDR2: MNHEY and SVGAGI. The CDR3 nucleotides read TGTGCCAGCAGTCCTTTTTCTGGGGCCAACGTCCTGACTTTC. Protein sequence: CASSPFSGANVLTF.

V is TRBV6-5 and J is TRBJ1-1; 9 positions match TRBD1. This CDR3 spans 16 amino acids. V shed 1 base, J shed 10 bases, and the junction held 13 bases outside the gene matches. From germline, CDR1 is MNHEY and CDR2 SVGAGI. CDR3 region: CASSYLEETGGMRAFF. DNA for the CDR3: TGTGCCAGCAGTTACTTGGAAGAGACAGGGGGAATGAGAGCTTTCTTT.

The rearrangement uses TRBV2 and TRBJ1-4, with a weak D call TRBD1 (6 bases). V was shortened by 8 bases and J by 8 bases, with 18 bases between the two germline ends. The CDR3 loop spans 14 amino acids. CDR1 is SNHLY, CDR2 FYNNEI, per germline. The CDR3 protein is CASGYREIGEKLFF. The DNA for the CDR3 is TGTGCCAGCGGCTACAGGGAGATTGGGGAAAAACTGTTTTTT.

Here the CDR3 DNA reads TGTGCCAGCAGCTTAGGACTATCTGGAAACACCATATATTTT. Translated, it gives CASSLGLSGNTIYF. The chain employs TRBV11-3 and TRBJ1-3; D unresolved. Germline loops: CDR1 SGHNT, CDR2 YENEEA. The CDR3 has 14 residues. V was shortened by 1 base and J by 1 base, with 5 bases between the two germline ends.

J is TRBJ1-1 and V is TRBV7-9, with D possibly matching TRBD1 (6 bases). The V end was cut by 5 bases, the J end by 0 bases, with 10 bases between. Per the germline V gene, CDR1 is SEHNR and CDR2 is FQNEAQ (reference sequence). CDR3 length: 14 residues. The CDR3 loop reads CASSTDRMNTEAFF. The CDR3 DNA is TGTGCCAGCAGCACCGACAGGATGAACACTGAAGCTTTCTTT.

CDR3 region: CSVYGGNEQFF. The CDR3 DNA reads as TGCAGCGTGTACGGCGGGAATGAGCAGTTCTTC. The rearrangement joins TRBV29-1 to TRBJ2-1; D may be TRBD2 (5 bases). The CDR3 runs to 11 residues. Germline loops: CDR1 SQVTM, CDR2 ANQGSEA. V was trimmed by 6 bases and J by 7 bases, leaving 10 bases between them.

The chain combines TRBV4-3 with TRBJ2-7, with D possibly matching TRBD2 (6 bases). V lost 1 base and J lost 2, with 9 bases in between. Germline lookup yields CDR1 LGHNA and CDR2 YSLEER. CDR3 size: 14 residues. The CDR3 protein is CASSQGDWTYEQYF. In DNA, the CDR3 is TGCGCCAGCAGCCAAGGGGACTGGACCTACGAGCAGTACTTC.

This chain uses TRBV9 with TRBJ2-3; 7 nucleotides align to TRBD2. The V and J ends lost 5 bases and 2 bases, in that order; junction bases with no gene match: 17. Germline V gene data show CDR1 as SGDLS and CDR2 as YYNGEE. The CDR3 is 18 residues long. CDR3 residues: CASSPLRYGGGNTDTQYF. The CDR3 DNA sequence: TGTGCCAGCAGTCCTCTCCGCTATGGCGGGGGAAACACAGATACGCAGTATTTT.

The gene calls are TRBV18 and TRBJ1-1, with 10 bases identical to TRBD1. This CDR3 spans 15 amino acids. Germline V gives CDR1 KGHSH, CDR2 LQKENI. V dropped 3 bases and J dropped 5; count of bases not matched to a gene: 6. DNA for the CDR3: TGTGCCAGCTCACCTACGACAGGGGGCCGAACTGAAGCTTTCTTT. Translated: CASSPTTGGRTEAFF.

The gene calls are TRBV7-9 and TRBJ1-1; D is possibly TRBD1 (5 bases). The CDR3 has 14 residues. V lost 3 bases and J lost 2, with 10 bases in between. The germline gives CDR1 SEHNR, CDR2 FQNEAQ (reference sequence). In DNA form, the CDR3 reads TGTGCCAGCAGCTTCCGACAGATTAACACTGAAGCTTTCTTT. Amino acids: CASSFRQINTEAFF.

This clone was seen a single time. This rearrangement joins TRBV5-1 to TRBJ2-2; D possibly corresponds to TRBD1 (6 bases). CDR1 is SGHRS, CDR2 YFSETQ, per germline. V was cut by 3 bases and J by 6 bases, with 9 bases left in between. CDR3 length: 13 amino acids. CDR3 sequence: CASSSQGAGELFF. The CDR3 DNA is TGCGCCAGCAGCTCACAGGGAGCCGGGGAGCTGTTTTTT. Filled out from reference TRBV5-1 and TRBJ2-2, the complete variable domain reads KAGVTQTPRYLIKTRGQQVTLSCSPISGHRSVSWYQQTPGQGLQFLFEYFSETQRNKGNFPGRFSGRQFSNSRSEMNVSTLELGDSALYLCASSSQGAGELFFGEGSRLTVL.

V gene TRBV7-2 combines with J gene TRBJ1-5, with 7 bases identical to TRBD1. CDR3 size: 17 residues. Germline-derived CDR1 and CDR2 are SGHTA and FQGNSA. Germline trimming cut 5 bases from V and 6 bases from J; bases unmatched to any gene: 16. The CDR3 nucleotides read TGTGCCAGCAGCCAAGTCCCGGGACAGCTTCCTTCTCAGCCCCAGCATTTT. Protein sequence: CASSQVPGQLPSQPQHF.

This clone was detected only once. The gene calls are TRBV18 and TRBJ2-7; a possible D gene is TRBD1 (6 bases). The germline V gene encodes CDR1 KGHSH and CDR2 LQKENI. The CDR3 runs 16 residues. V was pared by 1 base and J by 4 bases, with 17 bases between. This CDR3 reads CASSPLSVRGGYEQYF. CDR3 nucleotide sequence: TGTGCCAGCTCACCACTTTCAGTCAGGGGCGGGTACGAGCAGTACTTC.